The 24 T cell receptor beta chains given below trace back to one sample, sequenced in a study of blood T cells in healthy people across ages. The authors ran a second PCR of roughly 6 to 12 cycles using a sample-barcoded 5' primer and a J-beta primer mix. MiXCR was run by TCRdb on the 5' RACE reads, yielding one entry per CDR3 protein. The data hold 650,000 to 1,000,000 distinct CDR3 sequences, with roughly 35% observed a single time. Sequencing input: blood. The receptor source for this set is a man aged 18 to 30 in good health.

About this clonotype itself: This sequence may be a read error, since a much larger clone differs from it by one base. The chain carries TRBV12-3 or TRBV12-4 and TRBJ2-6; D gene unclear. The CDR3 runs to 15 residues. V was clipped by 5 bases and J by 4 bases, with 12 bases between them. This CDR3 is CASSNTTLGANVLTF. The CDR3 bases are TGTGCCAGCAGTAATACAACTTTAGGGGCCAACGTCCTGACTTTC.

This rearrangement joins TRBV4-2 to TRBJ1-5; D unclear. This CDR3 is 15 amino acids long. The germline V gene encodes CDR1 LGHNA and CDR2 YNFKEQ. Trimming took off 0 bases at V and 3 bases at J, with 9 bases between the two ends. CDR3 in DNA: TGTGCCAGCAGCCAAGAGGTGGCGGTCAATCAGCCCCAGCATTTT. Protein product: CASSQEVAVNQPQHF.

This clonotype was observed a few times. The V and J genes are TRBV7-2 and TRBJ2-1; D is unresolved. CDR1 and CDR2 from the germline V gene are SGHTA and FQGNSA. The CDR3 loop spans 11 amino acids. V lost 3 bases and J lost 12, with 9 bases in between. CDR3 nucleotide sequence: TGTGCCAGCAGCTTCGTCCGAGGGCAGTTCTTC. Amino acids: CASSFVRGQFF. The full variable domain, in which reference TRBV7-2 and TRBJ2-1 provide the parts outside the CDR3, is GAGVSQSPSNKVTEKGKDVELRCDPISGHTALYWYRQSLGQGLEFLIYFQGNSAPDKSGLPSDRFSAERTGGSVSTLTIQRTQQEDSAVYLCASSFVRGQFFGPGTRLTVL.

The table lists this clonotype with many counts. This chain uses TRBV12-3 or TRBV12-4 with TRBJ2-3; 8 bases match TRBD2. The CDR3 is made up of 14 amino acids. V dropped 4 bases and J dropped 1; count of bases not matched to a gene: 1. CDR3 in DNA: TGTGCCAGCAGTTCGGGGGGGCGCACAGATACGCAGTATTTT. This sequence encodes CASSSGGRTDTQYF.

This chain connects TRBV9 to TRBJ2-1, with 9 bases lining up with TRBD1. The CDR3 is 19 amino acids. Germline V gene lookup returns CDR1 SGDLS and CDR2 YYNGEE. Losses at the gene ends were 0 bases for V and 6 bases for J; bases not matched to a gene: 16. The CDR3 reads CASSVVGTGTTKSFNEQFF. For the CDR3, the DNA is TGTGCCAGCAGCGTAGTAGGGACAGGGACTACGAAATCTTTCAATGAGCAGTTCTTC.

This clonotype was observed once. The rearrangement links TRBV29-1 to TRBJ2-1; 10 bases agree with TRBD2. Trimming removed 7 bases from V and 10 bases from J; junction bases left unmatched: 7. Germline CDR1 and CDR2: SQVTM and ANQGSEA. The CDR3 loop spans 12 amino acids. The CDR3 nucleotides are TGCAGCGGCACCGGGACTAGCGAAGAGCAGTTCTTC. It encodes CSGTGTSEEQFF.

In the case of this clonotype: A much larger clonotype is one base distant, so this may be a read error. The CDR3 DNA is TGTGCCAGCAGCCAAGCGGCAGGGAAAGACTACGGGCAGTACTTC. It encodes CASSQAAGKDYGQYF. The chain couples TRBV14 to TRBJ2-4; TRBD1 or TRBD2 may be the D gene (5 bases each). V lost 1 base, J lost 13 bases, and 20 bases lay in between. The V gene's germline CDR1 is SGHDN and CDR2 FVKESK. This CDR3 is built from 15 residues.

This clonotype has a count of ten or more. The chain combines TRBV5-6 with TRBJ1-2; perhaps TRBD1 as D (5 bases). This CDR3 spans 14 amino acids. With 4 bases removed from V and 7 bases from J, the gap between germline ends came to 17 bases. Germline CDR1 SGHDT, CDR2 YYEEEE. Written as DNA, the CDR3 is TGTGCCAGCAGCCCCGTTCGGGGCAGGCGTGGCTACACCTTC. Amino acid sequence: CASSPVRGRRGYTF.

This clonotype is a singleton in its sample. CDR3: CAISGATGKGYTF. The CDR3 DNA is TGTGCCATCAGTGGAGCGACAGGGAAAGGCTACACCTTC. The genes are TRBV10-3 and TRBJ1-2; 7 nucleotides align to TRBD1. V lost 4 bases, J lost 8 bases, and 7 bases stayed unmatched. Germline V gene lookup returns CDR1 ENHRY and CDR2 SYGVKD. This CDR3 is built from 13 residues.

The J gene is TRBJ1-4, the V gene TRBV12-3 or TRBV12-4; D not certain. This CDR3 is built from 13 residues. V dropped 3 bases and J dropped 8 bases, with 10 bases sitting between them. CDR3 protein: CASSFESEEKLFF. CDR3 sequence (DNA): TGTGCCAGCAGTTTTGAGTCGGAAGAAAAACTGTTTTTT.

This clonotype was picked up a small number of times. The chain links TRBV20-1 to TRBJ2-3; 14 nucleotides align to TRBD2. The V and J ends lost 0 bases and 6 bases, in that order; junction bases with no gene match: 5. Germline V gives CDR1 DFQATT, CDR2 SNEGSKA (reference sequence). CDR3 length: 16 amino acids. CDR3 nucleotides: TGCAGTGCTAGAGATAGACTAGCGGGGGGGTGGGATACGCAGTATTTT. Its protein is CSARDRLAGGWDTQYF.

Details on this clonotype: A read error may be the cause here, since a much bigger clone is one base away. This chain links TRBV12-3 or TRBV12-4 with TRBJ2-7; no reliable D call. V was cut by 5 bases and J by 0 bases, with 8 bases left in between. This CDR3 has 13 residues. In nucleotides, the CDR3 is TGTGCCAGCAGTGTGGTAGGCTCCTACGAGCAGTACTTC. As protein: CASSVVGSYEQYF.

V usage is TRBV7-3 and J usage is TRBJ2-1; D gene unclear. The end of the DNA aligns better with TRBJ2-7, so the J call may be wrong. In germline, CDR1 is SGHTA, CDR2 FQGTGA. The CDR3 is 15 residues long. The CDR3 DNA is TGTGCCAGCAGTCCGGGCCAGAGCTCCTACAATGAGCAGTACTTC. It codes for CASSPGQSSYNEQYF.

The chain carries TRBV12-3 or TRBV12-4 and TRBJ1-1; D is unclear. V lost 2 bases to trimming and J lost 0 bases, with 10 bases between them. The CDR3 has 15 amino acids. The DNA of the CDR3 is TGTGCCAGCAGTTTAAGTCGAGGGCTGAACACTGAAGCTTTCTTT. This translates into CASSLSRGLNTEAFF.

Comments on this clonotype: At one end, the junction sequence differs from germline, possibly due to a read error. The gene calls are TRBV12-5 and TRBJ2-5; TRBD2 aligns across 10 bases. There are 14 residues in the CDR3. The germline V gene has CDR1 LGHNT and CDR2 FRNRAP. The CDR3 DNA is TGTGCTAGTGGTTCTAGCGGGGGTACTAATGAGCAGTATTTC. It encodes CASGSSGGTNEQYF. The full variable domain, rest sourced from reference TRBV12-5 and TRBJ2-5, is DARVTQTPRHKVTEMGQEVTMRCQPILGHNTVFWYRQTMMQGLELLAYFRNRAPLDDSGMPKDRFSAEMPDATLATLKIQPSEPRDSAVYFCASGSSGGTNEQYFGPGTRLLVL.

This clonotype was picked up many times. The chain combines TRBV7-3 with TRBJ2-3; 10 nucleotides agree with TRBD2. The germline V gene encodes CDR1 SGHTA and CDR2 FQGTGA. Germline trimming cut 0 bases from V and 6 bases from J; bases unmatched to any gene: 3. The CDR3 extends over 15 amino acids. This CDR3 is CASSLTSGGSDTQYF. The CDR3 DNA sequence: TGTGCCAGCAGCTTAACTAGCGGGGGGTCGGATACGCAGTATTTT.

This chain uses TRBV12-5 with TRBJ2-1; D is possibly TRBD2 (6 bases). The V end lost 9 bases, the J end lost 8 bases, and 11 bases lay between the germline ends. The CDR3 loop spans 11 amino acids. Looked up from germline, CDR1 is LGHNT and CDR2 is FRNRAP. CDR3 sequence: CASGGNYEQFF. Written as DNA, the CDR3 is TGTGCTAGCGGAGGGAACTATGAGCAGTTCTTC. Complete variable domain (other parts from reference TRBV12-5 and TRBJ2-1): DARVTQTPRHKVTEMGQEVTMRCQPILGHNTVFWYRQTMMQGLELLAYFRNRAPLDDSGMPKDRFSAEMPDATLATLKIQPSEPRDSAVYFCASGGNYEQFFGPGTRLTVL.

The chain joins TRBV12-3 or TRBV12-4 to TRBJ2-7; D is ambiguous. The CDR3 loop spans 14 amino acids. The V end was cut by 1 base, the J end by 4 bases, with 11 bases between. Written as DNA, the CDR3 is TGTGCCAGCAGTTTAGAGGCATCCGGGTACGAGCAGTACTTC. Translation: CASSLEASGYEQYF.

This clonotype was picked up a small number of times. V gene TRBV7-2 combines with J gene TRBJ2-5; 8 nucleotides agree with TRBD2. V lost 1 base and J lost 3; bases outside the gene matches: 4. Germline V gives CDR1 SGHTA, CDR2 FQGNSA. CDR3 size: 15 residues. For the CDR3, the DNA is TGTGCCAGCAGCTTAGGCTACGGGGGGGAAGAGACCCAGTACTTC. As protein: CASSLGYGGEETQYF. Combining the CDR3 with reference TRBV7-2 and TRBJ2-5 gives the whole variable domain GAGVSQSPSNKVTEKGKDVELRCDPISGHTALYWYRQSLGQGLEFLIYFQGNSAPDKSGLPSDRFSAERTGGSVSTLTIQRTQQEDSAVYLCASSLGYGGEETQYFGPGTRLLVL.

In regard to this clonotype: A junction end diverges from the germline sequence, so it may reflect a read error. The J gene is TRBJ2-1, the V gene TRBV6-4; D is unclear. This CDR3 has 13 amino acids. CDR1 and CDR2 (germline): MRHNA, SNTAGT. The CDR3 DNA sequence: TGTGCCGGCAGTGACGGTGCCTACAATGAGCAGTTCTTC. As protein: CAGSDGAYNEQFF.

This rearrangement joins TRBV7-2 to TRBJ1-6; 9 nucleotides match TRBD1. The CDR3 spans 16 residues. V lost 5 bases to trimming and J lost 9 bases; unmatched junction nucleotides: 11. Germline CDR1 is SGHTA and CDR2 is FQGNSA. The CDR3 reads CASSPIDRGEISPLHF. CDR3 coding DNA: TGTGCCAGCAGCCCAATAGACAGGGGGGAAATTTCACCCCTCCACTTT.

The rearrangement uses TRBV19 and TRBJ1-2; 8 bases are a match to TRBD1. CDR1 LNHDA and CDR2 SQIVND come from the germline V gene (reference sequence). The CDR3 contains 14 residues. J gave up 4 bases and V 4 bases, and 5 bases lay outside the gene matches. In DNA, the CDR3 is TGTGCCAGTAGTAGGGGACAGGATGTCTATGGCTACACCTTC. Translating it yields CASSRGQDVYGYTF.

This clonotype was seen more than once but under ten times. V gene TRBV7-2 combines with J gene TRBJ1-4; D unclear. V gave up 8 bases and J gave up 4 bases, with 17 bases separating them. The germline V gene encodes CDR1 SGHTA and CDR2 FQGNSA. The CDR3 consists of 15 residues. The CDR3 protein is CASGEINSLNEKLFF. CDR3 nucleotide sequence: TGTGCCAGCGGGGAGATTAACTCTCTTAATGAAAAACTGTTTTTT. The full variable domain, rest sourced from reference TRBV7-2 and TRBJ1-4, is GAGVSQSPSNKVTEKGKDVELRCDPISGHTALYWYRQSLGQGLEFLIYFQGNSAPDKSGLPSDRFSAERTGGSVSTLTIQRTQQEDSAVYLCASGEINSLNEKLFFGSGTQLSVL.

The rearrangement links TRBV12-3 or TRBV12-4 to TRBJ1-6; possibly TRBD1 for D (6 bases). Trimming left V 6 bases short and J 5 bases short, with 8 bases between. This CDR3 has 13 residues. The CDR3 region is CASRGGNNSPLHF. In DNA form, the CDR3 reads TGTGCCAGCAGGGGGGGCAATAATTCACCCCTCCACTTT.